In its sample, the clone carrying this T cell receptor beta chain was seen once. Its antigen is unknown. This sample was taken from a study of regulatory and conventional T cells in RAG deficiency. The study's findings and limits: RAG-deficient patients showed markedly lower Shannon entropy and higher Simpson indices than control T-cell subsets. Patient subsets had shorter CDR3s; Omenn Treg-Tconv overlap exceeded 85%. Omenn CD25-high CD127-low cells may be activated cells, not true Tregs.

The length of the CDR3 is 12 residues. The germline V gene has CDR1 SNHLY and CDR2 FYNNEI. The ends were cut back, 8 bases at V and 0 bases at J, with 7 bases in the middle. Assay: immunoSEQ multiplex PCR; the TCRdb copy retains only in-frame clones and omits some. There are 15,000 to 20,000 clones in the sample; roughly 87% occur only once, and almost 1.5% lies in the top ten. Regulatory T cells were sorted from blood as CD4+ CD25-high CD127-low cells. In addition, the sample was reused for a study of regulatory T cells. That work adds: The primer mix had 52 TRBV and 13 TRBJ primers. Patient repertoires had restricted TRB V-J pairs and skewed V and J usage, most in Tregs.

V is TRBV2 and J is TRBJ2-5, with TRBD1 as a possible D gene (5 bases). The sequenced material came from Tregs sorted from blood. The source is a human donor in good health. The CDR3, as DNA: TGTGCCAGCTGGGGCTACCAAGAGACCCAGTACTTC. Its translation: CASWGYQETQYF.